The T cell receptor (beta chain) described here comes from a study of post-analysis software for immune sequencing data. Study-wide background: Patients with relapsing-remitting, secondary progressive and progressive-relapsing multiple sclerosis courses were all represented.

In the case of this clonotype: The antigen is not known.

TCR beta cDNA libraries included unique molecular identifiers. Input of about 0.9 to 10 million T cells yielded around 500,000 cDNA molecules. One entry per CDR3 protein results from TCRdb running MiXCR on the PCR reads. The sample has roughly 700,000 distinct CDR3 sequences, less than 35% seen once. General study results and limits: In multiple sclerosis, normalized Chao1 diversity was significantly below that of controls. Samples from a shared batch, those prepared together, strongly co-clustered by F measure.

The TCR was taken from a girl between 10 and 17 years old with multiple sclerosis. Sample: blood.

CDR3 protein: CASTFGTSYEQYF. The CDR3 bases are TGTGCCAGCACCTTCGGGACCTCCTACGAGCAGTACTTC. The chain carries TRBV28 and TRBJ2-7, with D tentatively TRBD1 or TRBD2 (5 bases each). The CDR3 contains 13 residues. The germline V and J ends were trimmed by 7 bases and 0 bases, with 10 bases remaining between them. Germline V gene lookup returns CDR1 MDHEN and CDR2 SYDVKM.